The subject of this entry is one TCR beta chain. Its antigen remains unidentified. The CDR3 is 17 amino acids. Germline V gene lookup returns CDR1 MGHDK and CDR2 SYGVNS. V gave up 2 bases and J gave up 5 bases, with 19 bases separating them. The data are from a study of a mutant IDH1 vaccine in newly diagnosed glioma. Study in general: The start of vaccination came 4-6 weeks after radiotherapy alone, or with temozolomide cycles. Earlier therapy was either radiotherapy, temozolomide, or both, and most got both.

Sequenced by immunoSEQ multiplex PCR; TCRdb stores in-frame clones only, minus some. This table holds about 56,000 clones, roughly four fifths found once. Time point described: week 47, end of study. Mutant IDH1 20-mer peptide, at 300 ug, made up each vaccine dose, with topical imiquimod. The receptor was derived from a woman between 45 and 60 years old with glioma. The J gene is TRBJ2-1, the V gene TRBV25-1, with a tentative D call TRBD1 (6 bases). Specimen: PBMCs, collected from a glioma patient whose treatment included an IDH1 peptide vaccine. The chain's CDR3 is CASSEGMGRGPHNEQFF. The CDR3 nucleotides read TGTGCCAGCAGTGAAGGGATGGGCAGGGGACCCCACAATGAGCAGTTCTTC.